The 21 T cell receptor beta chains reported below all come from one sample, sequenced in a study of identical twins. TCRdb re-derived calls from the 5' RACE reads in MiXCR, one entry per CDR3 protein. Here the sample spans about 240,000 distinct CDR3 sequences, roughly a tenth being singletons. Sequences were obtained from memory T cells sorted from blood. These receptors were obtained from a man aged 50-60 years in good health.

This clonotype was counted a few times. The chain links TRBV4-1 to TRBJ1-6; D is ambiguous. V was pared by 4 bases and J by 0 bases, with 7 bases between. The CDR3 consists of 15 residues. Looked up from germline, CDR1 is MGHRA and CDR2 is YSYEKL. The CDR3, as DNA: TGCGCCAGCAGCCTCGACCCCTCCTATAATTCACCCCTCCACTTT. It yields the protein CASSLDPSYNSPLHF.

The chain employs TRBV20-1 and TRBJ2-7; 7 nucleotides agree with TRBD2. The germline CDR1 and CDR2 sequences are DFQATT and SNEGSKA (reference sequence). The CDR3 runs 12 residues. Germline trimming cut 7 bases from V and 4 bases from J; bases unmatched to any gene: 7. The CDR3 spells CSGRDYLYEQYF. CDR3 in DNA: TGCAGTGGCCGGGACTACCTATACGAGCAGTACTTC.

This clonotype has at least ten counts. The J gene is TRBJ1-2, the V gene TRBV20-1; 8 nucleotides agree with TRBD1. This CDR3 has 12 amino acids. Germline V lookup: CDR1 DFQATT, CDR2 SNEGSKA (reference sequence). Losses at the gene ends were 5 bases for V and 6 bases for J; bases not matched to a gene: 5. CDR3: CSARDRLHGYTF. The DNA for the CDR3 is TGCAGTGCTCGGGACAGGCTTCATGGCTACACCTTC.

The sample holds a few counts of this clonotype. The V call is TRBV6-1, the J call TRBJ2-1; tentative D call: TRBD2 (6 bases). CDR3 length: 13 amino acids. CDR1 MNHNS and CDR2 SASEGT come from the germline V gene. The V end lost 6 bases, the J end lost 6 bases, and 12 bases lay between the germline ends. The chain's CDR3 is CASRGRELNEQFF. CDR3 sequence (DNA): TGTGCCAGCAGGGGCCGGGAGCTCAATGAGCAGTTCTTC.

The table lists this clonotype with many counts. The V call is TRBV7-2, the J call TRBJ1-6; no clear D gene. The V gene's germline CDR1 is SGHTA and CDR2 FQGNSA. The CDR3 length is 16 residues. Trimming stripped 1 base from V and 10 bases from J, with 17 bases between. The DNA for the CDR3 is TGTGCCAGCAGCTTAGTGGGCGGACTTTCAAGATCACCCCTCCACTTT. Translation: CASSLVGGLSRSPLHF.

The genes are TRBV7-9 and TRBJ2-1; D is possibly TRBD1 (5 bases). The CDR3 has 16 amino acids. Germline assignment: CDR1 SEHNR and CDR2 FQNEAQ (reference sequence). Trimming removed 5 bases from V and 5 bases from J, with 19 bases in between. The CDR3: CASSPTTDRNHNEQFF. The CDR3, as DNA: TGTGCCAGCAGCCCCACGACAGACCGCAATCACAATGAGCAGTTCTTC.

This clonotype came up many times. The rearrangement joins TRBV4-1 to TRBJ2-1; the D gene could be TRBD1 or TRBD2 (6 bases each). The CDR3 contains 17 residues. V lost 4 bases to trimming and J lost 0 bases, with 16 bases between them. In germline, CDR1 is MGHRA, CDR2 YSYEKL. The CDR3 here is CASSRRGQVSSYNEQFF. The CDR3 nucleotides are TGCGCCAGCAGCCGACGGGGGCAGGTGAGCTCCTACAATGAGCAGTTCTTC.

This clonotype occurred many times. The CDR3 here is CASRLETGVAYNEQFF. The CDR3 DNA reads as TGTGCCAGCAGATTGGAGACAGGTGTTGCCTACAATGAGCAGTTCTTC. The chain carries TRBV6-2 or TRBV6-3 and TRBJ2-1; weak D call: TRBD1 (6 bases). The CDR3 has 16 residues. V dropped 6 bases and J dropped 2 bases, with 17 bases sitting between them. Germline V gives CDR1 MNHEY, CDR2 SVGEGT.

The chain recombines TRBV6-2 or TRBV6-3 with TRBJ1-5; maybe TRBD1 (6 bases). The length of the CDR3 is 14 residues. V was pared by 6 bases and J by 7 bases, with 16 bases between. CDR1 is MNHEY and CDR2 is SVGEGT in the germline V gene. This CDR3 is CASRLKGQIQPQHF. The CDR3 nucleotides are TGTGCCAGCAGGTTAAAGGGACAAATCCAGCCCCAGCATTTT.

The sample holds a few counts of this clonotype. The gene calls are TRBV4-2 and TRBJ2-3; unclear D gene. Germline CDR1 reads LGHNA; CDR2 reads YNFKEQ. CDR3 size: 14 residues. Trimming removed 3 bases at V and 2 bases at J, with 9 bases between. Here the CDR3 DNA reads TGTGCCAGCAGCCAGGTATGGGACACAGATACGCAGTATTTT. Its protein product is CASSQVWDTDTQYF.

The chain is built from TRBV28 and TRBJ2-7; 10 bases line up with TRBD1. There are 15 residues in the CDR3. Trimming removed 3 bases from V and 6 bases from J; junction bases left unmatched: 8. Germline V CDR1 and CDR2: MDHEN, SYDVKM. The CDR3 sequence is CASSFEGQGLGEQYF. CDR3 coding DNA: TGTGCCAGCAGTTTCGAGGGACAGGGGCTTGGCGAGCAGTACTTC.

This chain uses TRBV11-2 with TRBJ2-3; D may be TRBD2 (7 bases). From germline, CDR1 is SGHAT and CDR2 FQNNGV. With 11 bases removed from V and 4 bases from J, the gap between germline ends came to 22 bases. The CDR3 covers 15 residues. CDR3 nucleotides: TGTGCCGGCACTCTAAGGGGCGGGGGCCCAGATACGCAGTATTTT. This encodes CAGTLRGGGPDTQYF. Drawing the rest from reference TRBV11-2 and TRBJ2-3, the complete variable domain is EAGVAQSPRYKIIEKRQSVAFWCNPISGHATLYWYQQILGQGPKLLIQFQNNGVVDDSQLPKDRFSAERLKGVDSTLKIQPAKLEDSAVYLCAGTLRGGGPDTQYFGPGTRLTVL.

This clonotype came up a few times. The gene calls are TRBV19 and TRBJ2-1, with D perhaps assigned TRBD1 or TRBD2 (5 bases each). Per germline, CDR1 LNHDA and CDR2 SQIVND (reference sequence). V dropped 7 bases and J dropped 0 bases, with 22 bases sitting between them. The CDR3 loop spans 18 amino acids. The CDR3 nucleotides read TGTGCCAGTATGGGTTGGCTTAAACCGGGGCACTCCTACAATGAGCAGTTCTTC. It is translated as CASMGWLKPGHSYNEQFF.

This clonotype was recorded a few times. V and J are TRBV20-1 and TRBJ2-7, with D unresolved. The germline V gene encodes CDR1 DFQATT and CDR2 SNEGSKA (reference sequence). The CDR3 extends over 12 amino acids. V shed 6 bases and J shed 2 bases, with 11 bases lying between them. The CDR3 nucleotides are TGCAGTGCGAACACTAACACCTACGAGCAGTACTTC. It yields the protein CSANTNTYEQYF.

This clonotype was counted at least ten times. The CDR3 DNA sequence: TGCAGTGCTACGCAGGGTAACTTCAACACTGAAGCTTTCTTT. This gives the protein CSATQGNFNTEAFF. V and J are TRBV20-1 and TRBJ1-1; D may be TRBD1 (5 bases). Trimming took 4 bases from V and 2 from J, leaving 14 bases between them. The CDR3 has 14 residues. Germline V lookup: CDR1 DFQATT, CDR2 SNEGSKA (reference sequence).

This chain joins TRBV11-2 and TRBJ2-7, with D unresolved. The CDR3 runs 14 residues. Germline lookup yields CDR1 SGHAT and CDR2 FQNNGV. V was trimmed by 1 base and J by 3 bases, leaving 10 bases between them. CDR3 DNA sequence: TGTGCCAGCAGCTTAGTTTCCTCCTACTACGAGCAGTACTTC. Its protein is CASSLVSSYYEQYF.

Many counts were recorded for this clonotype. The J gene is TRBJ2-3, the V gene TRBV29-1; D gene uncertain. With 0 bases removed from V and 0 bases from J, the gap between germline ends came to 13 bases. CDR1 is SQVTM, CDR2 ANQGSEA, per germline. CDR3 size: 16 residues. CDR3 sequence reads: CSVEDQLETSTDTQYF. CDR3 DNA: TGCAGCGTTGAAGATCAGCTAGAAACTAGCACAGATACGCAGTATTTT.

Worth noting for this clonotype: This may arise from a read error, as a much more abundant clone is one base away. J is TRBJ2-1 and V is TRBV4-1; 12 nucleotides match TRBD2. Germline values: CDR1 MGHRA, CDR2 YSYEKL. This CDR3 contains 17 residues. DNA of the CDR3: TGCGCCAGCAGCCAATCGCCTAGCGGGGGGGCGGTGGATGAGCAGCTCTTC. Translated, it gives CASSQSPSGGAVDEQLF.

This clonotype was detected ten times or more. This rearrangement joins TRBV29-1 to TRBJ2-1; D remains ambiguous. The germline V gene has CDR1 SQVTM and CDR2 ANQGSEA. V was shortened by 1 base and J by 8 bases, with 9 bases between the two germline ends. The CDR3 is 12 amino acids. In DNA, the CDR3 is TGCAGCGTTGAAGTAACAGCTTATGAGCAGTTCTTC. Translating it yields CSVEVTAYEQFF.

This clonotype was recorded a few times. The genes are TRBV7-2 and TRBJ2-3; a weak D match, TRBD1 (5 bases). Germline V gene lookup returns CDR1 SGHTA and CDR2 FQGNSA. V dropped 3 bases and J dropped 11 bases, with 18 bases sitting between them. This CDR3 is 14 amino acids long. CDR3 nucleotides: TGTGCCAGCAGCTTCGAAAAAGGGGTCCCTCAGCAGTATTTT. Amino acid sequence: CASSFEKGVPQQYF.

In this sample, this clonotype turned up many times. The chain combines TRBV7-9 with TRBJ2-1; TRBD1 aligns across 8 bases. The germline gives CDR1 SEHNR, CDR2 FQNEAQ (reference sequence). The CDR3 length is 15 residues. Trimming at V came to 4 bases and at J to 2 bases, leaving 4 bases not matched to a gene. CDR3 sequence (DNA): TGTGCCAGCAGCTCCGACAGGGGACCCTACAATGAGCAGTTCTTC. It codes for CASSSDRGPYNEQFF. Filled out from reference TRBV7-9 and TRBJ2-1, the complete variable domain reads DTGVSQNPRHKITKRGQNVTFRCDPISEHNRLYWYRQTLGQGPEFLTYFQNEAQLEKSRLLSDRFSAERPKGSFSTLEIQRTEQGDSAMYLCASSSDRGPYNEQFFGPGTRLTVL.